The T cell receptor (beta chain) under discussion was sequenced for a study of T-cell reconstitution after alpha-beta-depleted transplantation in children. Unique molecular identifiers were incorporated into the prepared TCRbeta library. TCRdb called the PCR reads again in MiXCR, with one record for every CDR3 protein. The sample carries around 110,000 distinct CDR3 sequences, over 9% recorded once. Study results and limitations: One year post-transplant, T-cell counts and diversity were largely derived from T cells produced anew. Some patients' high day-60 TCRbeta diversity was traced to surviving recipient T cells and thymic progenitors. Reportedly, roughly two months post-transplant, alpha-beta T cells arose from several hundred expanded graft clones.

The CDR3 consists of 18 residues. Per the germline V gene, CDR1 is SGHAT and CDR2 is FQDESV (reference sequence). V gave up 5 bases and J gave up 4 bases; unmatched junction bases: 13. A remark on this clonotype: What it binds is not known.

The gene calls are TRBV11-1 and TRBJ2-1, with 11 bases lining up with TRBD2. Material: PBMCs, obtained before TCRalphabeta/CD19-depleted stem cell transplant. This TCR derives from a boy between 2 and 10 years old with acute lymphoblastic leukemia, due to receive a stem cell transplant. The CDR3 loop reads CASSLETSGNLFYNEQFF. The CDR3 coding sequence is TGTGCCAGCAGCCTAGAGACTAGCGGGAATCTCTTTTACAATGAGCAGTTCTTC.